This TCR beta chain was profiled in a study of CD8+CD57+ T cells in acquired aplastic anemia. General study results and limits: Patients and controls were not found to differ significantly in CD8+ Simpson's diversity.

The CDR3 sequence is 13 residues long. Genomic DNA acted as the template from which TCR beta VDJ combination and CDR3 sequence profiling were carried out. In TCRdb, the reads were re-called with MiXCR into one record per CDR3 protein. Of 200,000 or so distinct CDR3 sequences listed, 60% to 80% are singletons. Patients sequenced had flow cytometry evidence of CD8+CD57+ cell expansion. Notes on this clonotype: Its matching antigen is unknown.

This sequence was found in a human donor with aplastic anemia. The sample comprised sorted CD4+, CD8+, or CD8+CD57+ T cells (not recorded which) from PBMCs. The V gene is TRBV12-3 or TRBV12-4, the J gene TRBJ2-5, with 7 bases aligning to TRBD1. The end of the DNA fits TRBJ2-7 better, so the J call may be wrong. The CDR3 sequence: CASSQGGWGEQYF. The CDR3 DNA is TGTGCCAGCAGCCAAGGGGGCTGGGGCGAGCAGTACTTC.